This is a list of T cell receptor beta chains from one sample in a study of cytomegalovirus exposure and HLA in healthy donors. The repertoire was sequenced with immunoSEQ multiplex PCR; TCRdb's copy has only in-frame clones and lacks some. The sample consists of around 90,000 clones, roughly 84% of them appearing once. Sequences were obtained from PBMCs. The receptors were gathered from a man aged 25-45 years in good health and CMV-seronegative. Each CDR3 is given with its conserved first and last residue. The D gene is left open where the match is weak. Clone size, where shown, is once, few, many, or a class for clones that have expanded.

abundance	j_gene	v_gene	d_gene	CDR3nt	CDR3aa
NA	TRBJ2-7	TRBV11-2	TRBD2	TGTGCCAGCAGCTTTAGACTAGCGGGGTCCTACGAGCAGTACTTC	CASSFRLAGSYEQYF
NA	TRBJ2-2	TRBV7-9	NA	TGTGCCAGCAGCTTAGTTCGGGGGAACACCGGGGAGCTGTTTTTT	CASSLVRGNTGELFF
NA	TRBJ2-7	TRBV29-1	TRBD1	TGCAGCGTAGTTCTGGGACAGAGCTCCTACGAGCAGTACTTC	CSVVLGQSSYEQYF
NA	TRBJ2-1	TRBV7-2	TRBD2	TGTGCCAGCAGCTCCTCCGGGACTAGCGGACTTCTTGAGCAGTTCTTC	CASSSSGTSGLLEQFF
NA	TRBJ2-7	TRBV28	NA	TGTGCCAGCAGTTCCATGGGGTTGGACACCCCGGACTACGAGCAGTACTTC	CASSSMGLDTPDYEQYF
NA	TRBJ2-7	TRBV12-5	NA	TGTGCTAGTGGTACCAGACAGGACTACGAGCAGTACTTC	CASGTRQDYEQYF
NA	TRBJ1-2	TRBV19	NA	TGTGCCAGTAGTGCAACACGACTGGGCTACACCTTC	CASSATRLGYTF
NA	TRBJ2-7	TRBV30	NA	TGTGCCCTAAACCGGGACATTATTTACGAGCAGTACTTC	CALNRDIIYEQYF
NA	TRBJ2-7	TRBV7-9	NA	TGTGCCAGCAGCTTAGCATGGGCCCCTTCCGGCGAGCAGTACTTC	CASSLAWAPSGEQYF
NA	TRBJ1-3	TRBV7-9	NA	TGTGCCAGCAGCTTACCAAAGACCGGGGGAGGAAACACCATATATTTT	CASSLPKTGGGNTIYF
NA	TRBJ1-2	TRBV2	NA	TGTGCCAGCATTAGGGGGATCGGGGGGCCCGTTGAAGGCTACACCTTC	CASIRGIGGPVEGYTF
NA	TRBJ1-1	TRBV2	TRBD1	TGTGCCAGCAGGGGACAGTGGAACACTGAAGCTTTCTTT	CASRGQWNTEAFF
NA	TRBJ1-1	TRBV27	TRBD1	TGTGCCACCTCCGGGACAGGGGCTGAAGCTTTCTTT	CATSGTGAEAFF
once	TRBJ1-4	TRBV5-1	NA	TGCGCCAGCAGCCTCACGGACCGCCTGGGAGGGGAAAAACTGTTTTTT	CASSLTDRLGGEKLFF
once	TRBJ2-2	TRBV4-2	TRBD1	TGTGCCAGCAGCCAAGATCAACAGACAGGGACAAACACCGGGGAGCTGTTTTTT	CASSQDQQTGTNTGELFF
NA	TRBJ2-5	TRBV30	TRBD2	TGTGCCTGGAGTGTGGGGGGACTAGCGGGGGGACAAGAGACCCAGTACTTC	CAWSVGGLAGGQETQYF
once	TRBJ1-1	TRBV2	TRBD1	TGTGCCAGCAGTGAACGGACAGGGGGCAACACTGAAGCTTTCTTT	CASSERTGGNTEAFF
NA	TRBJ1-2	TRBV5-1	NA	TGCGCCAGCAGCCTGGTGTTGCGGGCCTACCAAAACTATGGCTACACCTTC	CASSLVLRAYQNYGYTF
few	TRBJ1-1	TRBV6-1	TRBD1	TGTGCCAGCAGTGTTGGACAGGCCTTCACTGAAGCTTTCTTT	CASSVGQAFTEAFF
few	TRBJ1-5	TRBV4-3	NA	TGCGCCAGCAGCCAAGTATTCGGGGGAGATCAGCCCCAGCATTTT	CASSQVFGGDQPQHF
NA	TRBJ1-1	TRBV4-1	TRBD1	TGCGCCAGCAGCCAAGATGGAAAGGACAGGGGTAACCTCGCTGAAGCTTTCTTT	CASSQDGKDRGNLAEAFF
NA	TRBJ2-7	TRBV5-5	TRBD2	TGTGCCAGCAGCTTTGGTCCCGCGGGAGTCTACGAGCAGTACTTC	CASSFGPAGVYEQYF
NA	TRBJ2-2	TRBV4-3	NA	TGCGCCAGCAGTTACTTTAACAGGAACACCGGGGAGCTGTTTTTT	CASSYFNRNTGELFF
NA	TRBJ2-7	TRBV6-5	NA	TGTGCCAGCAGTTATTCGAATCAGGGTTCCTCCTACGAGCAGTACTTC	CASSYSNQGSSYEQYF
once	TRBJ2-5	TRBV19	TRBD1	TGTGCCAGTAGTCTAGGTCAGGGGGTCGAGACCCAGTACTTC	CASSLGQGVETQYF
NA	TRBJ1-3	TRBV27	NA	TGTGCCAGCAGTTTGAAGTCAGGAGCGGAAAACACCATATATTTT	CASSLKSGAENTIYF
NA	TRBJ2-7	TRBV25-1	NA	TGTGCCAGCAGTGAATTCCGAGGTTACGAGCAGTACTTC	CASSEFRGYEQYF
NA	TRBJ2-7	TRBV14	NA	TGTGCCAGCAGCCAAGTCAGGTCCCCAGGGAGGGAGCAGTACTTC	CASSQVRSPGREQYF
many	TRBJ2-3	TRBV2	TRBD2	TGTGCCAGCAGTGAGGGACTAATCACCATTACAGATACGCAGTATTTT	CASSEGLITITDTQYF
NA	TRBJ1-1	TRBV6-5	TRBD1	TGTGCCAGCAGTACCGGGACAGGGATGAACACTGAAGCTTTCTTT	CASSTGTGMNTEAFF
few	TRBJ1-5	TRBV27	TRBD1	TGTGCCAGCAGCCCCAGGGACAGTCCTTTCTCTCAGCCCCAGCATTTT	CASSPRDSPFSQPQHF
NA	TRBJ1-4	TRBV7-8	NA	TGTGCCAGCAGCGAGACGACAGTCCCCAATGAAAAACTGTTTTTT	CASSETTVPNEKLFF
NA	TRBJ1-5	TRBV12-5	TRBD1	TGTGCTAGTGGGGGACAGTTTTATCAGCCCCAGCATTTT	CASGGQFYQPQHF
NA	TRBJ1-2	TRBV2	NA	TGTGCCAGCAAGGAACGGGGGGCTAACTATGGCTACACCTTT	CASKERGANYGYTF
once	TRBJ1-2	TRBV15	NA	TGTGCCACCAGCAGAGAGCGGGGAACCTATGGCTACACCTTC	CATSRERGTYGYTF
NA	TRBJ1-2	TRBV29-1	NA	TGCAGCGTTGAGCGAGGCTATGGCTACACCTTC	CSVERGYGYTF
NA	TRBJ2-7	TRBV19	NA	TGTGCCAGTAGTGCCGACATCGACTCCTACGAGCAGTACTTC	CASSADIDSYEQYF
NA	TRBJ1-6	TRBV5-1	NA	TGCGCCAGCAGCTTGGGTCCCAGTAATTCACCCCTCCACTTT	CASSLGPSNSPLHF
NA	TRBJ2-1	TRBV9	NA	TGTGCCAGCAGCGTAGGGGCAGGGGCCTACAATGAGCAGTTCTTC	CASSVGAGAYNEQFF
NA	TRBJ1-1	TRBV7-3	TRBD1	TGTGCCAGCAGCTTGGGACAGGGGGTTGCTGAAGCTTTCTTT	CASSLGQGVAEAFF
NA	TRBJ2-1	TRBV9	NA	TGTGCCAGCAGCGCTTACCGGGACTCCTTCTCCTACAATGAGCAGTTCTTC	CASSAYRDSFSYNEQFF
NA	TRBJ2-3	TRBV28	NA	TGTGCCAGCAGTTTCCCGGGTGGAGGCACAGATACGCAGTATTTT	CASSFPGGGTDTQYF
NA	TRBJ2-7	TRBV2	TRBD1	TGTGCCAGCACGCGGGACAGGGGATCCTACGAGCAGTACTTC	CASTRDRGSYEQYF
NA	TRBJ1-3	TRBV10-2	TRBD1	TGCGCCAGCAGTGAGATACAGGGGGCCCTCTCTGGAAACACCATATATTTT	CASSEIQGALSGNTIYF
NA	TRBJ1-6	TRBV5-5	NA	TGTGCCAGCAGCTTGGACAGTACTTATAATTCACCCCTCCACTTT	CASSLDSTYNSPLHF
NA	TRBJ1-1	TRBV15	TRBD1	TGTGCCACCAGCCACTACAGGGGGGACACTGAAGCTTTCTTT	CATSHYRGDTEAFF
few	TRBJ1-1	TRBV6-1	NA	TGTGCCAGCAGTGAACAGGCCTGGGACACTGAAGCTTTCTTT	CASSEQAWDTEAFF
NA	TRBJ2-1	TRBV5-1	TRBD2	TGCGCCAGCAGCTTGTTTAGCGGGGGGGTCTCCTACAATGAGCAGTTCTTC	CASSLFSGGVSYNEQFF
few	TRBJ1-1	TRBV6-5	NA	TGTGCCAGCAGCAAACAGGGTATGAACACTGAAGCTTTCTTT	CASSKQGMNTEAFF
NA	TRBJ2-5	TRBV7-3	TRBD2	TGTGCCAGCAGCTTAAGGCCGCTAGCGGGTCAAGAGACCCAGTACTTC	CASSLRPLAGQETQYF
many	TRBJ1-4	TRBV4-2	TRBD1	TGTGCCAGCAGCCAAGAAAAGGGGACAGGTACCGAAAAACTGTTTTTT	CASSQEKGTGTEKLFF
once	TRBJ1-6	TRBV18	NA	TGTGCCAGCTCCACAGGGAATTCACCCCTCCACTTT	CASSTGNSPLHF
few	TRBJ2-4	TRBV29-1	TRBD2	TGCAGCGTTCGCTCTAGCGGGGGGACCCCATTAGCCAAAAACATTCAGTACTTC	CSVRSSGGTPLAKNIQYF
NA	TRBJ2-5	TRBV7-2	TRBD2	TGTGCCAGCAGCTTAGGCGGACTAGCGGGGGGGCTGCGAGAGACCCAGTACTTC	CASSLGGLAGGLRETQYF
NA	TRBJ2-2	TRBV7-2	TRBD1	TGTGCCAGCAGCTCCCGGACAGGGGCCGGGGAGCTGTTTTTT	CASSSRTGAGELFF
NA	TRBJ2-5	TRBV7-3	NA	TGTGCCAGCAGCTTAAATATGGGGAGTAAAGAGACCCAGTACTTC	CASSLNMGSKETQYF
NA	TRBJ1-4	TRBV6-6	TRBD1	TGTGCCAGCAGTTACTACGACAGGGCGACTGAAAAACTGTTTTTT	CASSYYDRATEKLFF
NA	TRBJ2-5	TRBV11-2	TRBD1	TGTGCCAGCAGCATCGGCGACAGGGAACCGGAGACCCAGTACTTC	CASSIGDREPETQYF
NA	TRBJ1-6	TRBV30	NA	TGTGCCTTCATTCTGGGGGGGCGAAATAATTCACCCCTCCACTTT	CAFILGGRNNSPLHF